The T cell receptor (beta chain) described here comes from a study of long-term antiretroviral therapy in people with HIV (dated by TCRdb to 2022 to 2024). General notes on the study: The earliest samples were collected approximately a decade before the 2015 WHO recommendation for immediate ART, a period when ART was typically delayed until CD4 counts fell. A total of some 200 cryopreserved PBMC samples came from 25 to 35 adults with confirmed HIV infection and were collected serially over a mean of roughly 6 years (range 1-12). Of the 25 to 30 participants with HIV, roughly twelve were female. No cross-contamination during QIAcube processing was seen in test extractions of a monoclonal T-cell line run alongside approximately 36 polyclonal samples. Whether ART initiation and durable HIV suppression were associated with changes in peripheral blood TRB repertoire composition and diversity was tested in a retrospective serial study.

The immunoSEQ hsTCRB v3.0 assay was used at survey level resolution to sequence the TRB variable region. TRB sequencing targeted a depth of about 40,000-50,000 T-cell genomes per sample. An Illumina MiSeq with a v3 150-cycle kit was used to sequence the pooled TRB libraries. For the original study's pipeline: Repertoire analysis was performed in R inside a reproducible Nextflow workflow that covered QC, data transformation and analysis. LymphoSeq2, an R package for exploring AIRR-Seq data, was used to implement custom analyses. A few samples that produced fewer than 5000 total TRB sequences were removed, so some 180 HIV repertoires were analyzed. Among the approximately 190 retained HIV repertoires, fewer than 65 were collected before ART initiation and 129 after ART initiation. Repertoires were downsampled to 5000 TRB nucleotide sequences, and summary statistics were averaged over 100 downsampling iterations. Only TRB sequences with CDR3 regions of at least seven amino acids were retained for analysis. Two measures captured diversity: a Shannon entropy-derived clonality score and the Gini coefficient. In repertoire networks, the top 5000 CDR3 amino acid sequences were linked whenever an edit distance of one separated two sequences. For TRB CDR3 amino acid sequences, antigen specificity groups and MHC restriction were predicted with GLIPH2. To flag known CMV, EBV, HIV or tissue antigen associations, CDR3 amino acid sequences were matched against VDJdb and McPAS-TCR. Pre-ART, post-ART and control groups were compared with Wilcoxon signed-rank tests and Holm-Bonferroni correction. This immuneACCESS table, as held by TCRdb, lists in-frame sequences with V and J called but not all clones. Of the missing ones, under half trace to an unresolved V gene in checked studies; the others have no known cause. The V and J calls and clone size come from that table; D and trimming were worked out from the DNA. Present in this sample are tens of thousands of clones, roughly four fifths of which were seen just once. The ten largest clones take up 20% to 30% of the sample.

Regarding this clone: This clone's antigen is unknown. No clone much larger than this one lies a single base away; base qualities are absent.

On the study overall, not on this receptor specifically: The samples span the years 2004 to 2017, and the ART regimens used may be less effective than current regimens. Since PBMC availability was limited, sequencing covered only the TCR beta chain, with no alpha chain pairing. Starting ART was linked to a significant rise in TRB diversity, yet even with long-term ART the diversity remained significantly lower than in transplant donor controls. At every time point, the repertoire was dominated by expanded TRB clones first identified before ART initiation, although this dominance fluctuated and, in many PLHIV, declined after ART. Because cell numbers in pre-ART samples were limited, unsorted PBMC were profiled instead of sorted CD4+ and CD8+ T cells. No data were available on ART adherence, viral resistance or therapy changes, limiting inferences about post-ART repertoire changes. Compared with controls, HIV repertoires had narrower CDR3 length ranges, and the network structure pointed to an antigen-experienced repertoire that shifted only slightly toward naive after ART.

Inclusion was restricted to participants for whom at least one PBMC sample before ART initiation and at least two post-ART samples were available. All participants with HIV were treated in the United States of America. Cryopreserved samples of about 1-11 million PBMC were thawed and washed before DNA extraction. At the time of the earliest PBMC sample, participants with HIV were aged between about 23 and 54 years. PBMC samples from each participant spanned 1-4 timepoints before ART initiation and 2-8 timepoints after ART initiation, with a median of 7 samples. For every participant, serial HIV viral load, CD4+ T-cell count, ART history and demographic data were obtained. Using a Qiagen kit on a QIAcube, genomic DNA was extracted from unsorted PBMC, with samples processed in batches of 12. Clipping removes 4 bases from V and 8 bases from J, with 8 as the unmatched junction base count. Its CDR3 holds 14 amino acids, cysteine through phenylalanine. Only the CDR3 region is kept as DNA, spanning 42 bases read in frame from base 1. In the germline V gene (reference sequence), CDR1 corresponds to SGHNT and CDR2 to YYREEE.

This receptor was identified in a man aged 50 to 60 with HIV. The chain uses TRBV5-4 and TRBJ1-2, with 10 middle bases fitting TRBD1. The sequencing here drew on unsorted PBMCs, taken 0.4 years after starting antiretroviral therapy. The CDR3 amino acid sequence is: CASSRGQGLGGYTF. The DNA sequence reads TGTGCCAGCAGCAGGGGACAGGGGTTGGGGGGCTACACCTTC.